This is a list of T cell receptor beta chains from one sample in a study of control samples from healthy donors and cancer patients. Data came from immunoSEQ multiplex PCR; TCRdb stores just in-frame clones and leaves some out. The table lists about 70,000 clones, around 87% of them singletons. The sequencing sample was made of PBMCs. The source is a woman in her forties or fifties with head and neck cancer. The conserved cysteine and the conserved F or W are not part of the CDR3 here.

TRBJ2-3 15 TRBV11-3 ASSSGTGAEFTDTQY
TRBJ2-6 15 TRBV5-4 ASSSPGQGAGANVLT
TRBJ1-6 12 TRBV6-5 ASTNGQHNSPLH
TRBJ2-5 13 TRBV30 AWSVRAVTGETQY
TRBJ1-6 13 TRBV19 ASSSTGSNNSPLH
TRBJ1-2 10 TRBV28 ASTAPGGGYT
TRBJ2-3 17 TRBV19 ASTPLPLAGGTSTDTQY
TRBJ1-1 11 TRBV27 ASGRGESTEAF
TRBJ2-3 14 TRBV2 ASSERQGLSTDTQY
TRBJ2-7 12 TRBV11-3 ASSLEGNSYEQY
TRBJ2-7 9 TRBV6-5 AIGSGFEQY
TRBJ2-3 13 TRBV19 ASGGGRGNTDTQY
TRBJ2-3 12 TRBV30 AWSLRGPGDTQY
TRBJ2-3 16 TRBV7-3 ASSPPHIRDSQTDTQY
TRBJ2-1 12 TRBV4-1 ASSQVALADEQF
TRBJ1-1 9 TRBV19 ASTVNTEAF
TRBJ1-6 14 TRBV7-3 ASSLTSDDLNSPLH
TRBJ2-2 11 TRBV29-1 SALATRIGELF
TRBJ2-3 14 TRBV19 ASSTAAGGPTDTQY
TRBJ1-6 11 TRBV28 ASSPSFNSPLH
TRBJ2-7 13 TRBV7-9 ASSPRTGVRVEQY
TRBJ1-3 13 TRBV28 ASGGGSVSGNTIY
TRBJ2-2 14 TRBV7-8 ASTRQNVANTGELF
TRBJ2-3 12 TRBV7-2 ASRTGGAADTQY
TRBJ1-4 13 TRBV6-5 ASSYSGGAGEKLF